These T cell receptor beta chains were read from a single sample in a study of Ad26.COV2.S vaccination and SARS-CoV-2 variants. TCRdb's table, derived via immunoSEQ multiplex PCR, lists solely in-frame clones and lacks some. The sample records about 350,000 clones, 75% to 90% being singletons. The source material was peripheral blood, sampled in a trial of Ad26.COV2.S vaccine versus placebo. The origin of the receptors is a person between 18 and 60 years old who received the Ad26.COV2.S COVID-19 vaccine or a placebo. The CDR3 runs from the conserved cysteine through the conserved F or W. The D gene is left open where the match is weak. For some rows the clone size is stated as once, few or many, or as a class when expanded; others skip it.

>TRBV9|-|TRBJ2-3|-
TGTGCCAGCAGCGTAACCCCGTCCGATACGCAGTATTTT
CASSVTPSDTQYF
>TRBV7-9|-|TRBJ2-5|-
TGTGCCAGCAGCCGGGGGGCTTGGGGAGAGACCCAGTACTTC
CASSRGAWGETQYF
>TRBV2|-|TRBJ2-3|-
TGTGCCAGCATTCTGGCCGGGACCCGCACAGATACGCAGTATTTT
CASILAGTRTDTQYF
>TRBV5-3|TRBD1|TRBJ2-7|-
TGTGCCAGAAGCCTGGACAGGGGCAACGAGCAGTACTTC
CARSLDRGNEQYF
>TRBV28|TRBD2|TRBJ2-1|-
TGTGCCAGCAGCTTTTACGGGAGGGCCCTTTACAATGAGCAGTTCTTC
CASSFYGRALYNEQFF
>TRBV6-6|-|TRBJ2-5|-
TGTGCCAGCAGTTTTAAAGAGACCCAGTACTTC
CASSFKETQYF
>TRBV4-1|-|TRBJ2-2|-
TGCGCCAGCAGCCAAGCCCCCTTCGCCGGGGAGCTGTTTTTT
CASSQAPFAGELFF
>TRBV5-1|-|TRBJ2-5|many
TGCGCCAGCAGCTTGTATGAGGGGGAGACCCAGTACTTC
CASSLYEGETQYF
>TRBV11-2|-|TRBJ2-2|-
TGTGCCAGCAGCTTCTCAGGGGACACCGGGGAGCTGTTTTTT
CASSFSGDTGELFF
>TRBV5-4|TRBD2|TRBJ2-5|-
TGTGCCAGCAGCTTTTACGGGGGGCAAGAGACCCAGTACTTC
CASSFYGGQETQYF
>TRBV3-1/TRBV3-2|TRBD2|TRBJ2-3|-
TGTGCCAGCAGCCACTCGGCCGGGACTAGCGGGATGGGTCCAGATACGCAGTATTTT
CASSHSAGTSGMGPDTQYF
>TRBV12-3/TRBV12-4|-|TRBJ1-2|many
TGTGCCAGCATTCGCCATGGACAGAATGGCTACACCTTC
CASIRHGQNGYTF
>TRBV6-5|-|TRBJ1-4|-
TGTGCCAGCAGCCGGGGGTTAAATTATGAAAAACTGTTTTTT
CASSRGLNYEKLFF
>TRBV10-3|-|TRBJ2-1|-
TGTGCCATCAGTGATCCCAGGGGCTCCTACAATGAGCAGTTCTTC
CAISDPRGSYNEQFF
>TRBV4-1|-|TRBJ1-2|-
TGCGCCAGCAGCCAAGATAGTATGGTGAGGGGGGTCGGGAACTATGGCTACACCTTC
CASSQDSMVRGVGNYGYTF
>TRBV10-3|-|TRBJ1-1|-
TGTGCCATCAGCGACCGGGACCGATATATGAACACTGAAGCTTTCTTT
CAISDRDRYMNTEAFF
>TRBV28|-|TRBJ2-5|-
TGTGCCAGCAGTTTGAGTGGCGTTCTGACAGAGACCCAGTACTTC
CASSLSGVLTETQYF
>TRBV7-2|TRBD1|TRBJ1-5|-
TGTGCCAGCAGCAGGCGCCCCGCGGGACAGGAAAATCAGCCCCAGCATTTT
CASSRRPAGQENQPQHF
>TRBV28|-|TRBJ1-5|-
TGTGCCAGCAGTTTCGTTGGTCAGCCCCAGCATTTT
CASSFVGQPQHF
>TRBV19|-|TRBJ1-5|-
TGTGCCAGTAGAGGGGATGGATGGCATTTT
CASRGDGWHF
>TRBV9|-|TRBJ2-1|-
TGTGCCAGCAGCGTAGCCCCTTACAATGAGCAGTTCTTC
CASSVAPYNEQFF
>TRBV7-9|TRBD2|TRBJ2-1|-
TGTGCCAGCACACCCAGTCCGGGAGGGCCGCCTGGGGGTGAGCAGTTCTTC
CASTPSPGGPPGGEQFF
>TRBV7-8|-|TRBJ2-2|-
TGTGCCAGCAGCTTCAACCGGGACAACCCGAACACCGGGGAGCTGTTTTTT
CASSFNRDNPNTGELFF
>TRBV5-1|TRBD1|TRBJ2-1|-
TGCGCCAGCAGCTTCTCGACAGGGGGCTCCTACAATGAGCAGTTCTTC
CASSFSTGGSYNEQFF
>TRBV4-2|-|TRBJ2-7|-
TGTGCCAGCAGCCAAGATGCCTACGAGCAGTACTTC
CASSQDAYEQYF
>TRBV18|-|TRBJ2-3|-
TGTGCCAGCTCACCACGAGAGGCAGATACGCAGTATTTT
CASSPREADTQYF
>TRBV28|TRBD1|TRBJ2-4|-
TGTGCCAGCAGTCAACCCAGGGGGCAAAGCATTCAGTACTTC
CASSQPRGQSIQYF
>TRBV6-4|-|TRBJ1-5|once
TGTGCCAGCAGCCCGTTCAGGGGCAATCAGCCCCAGCATTTT
CASSPFRGNQPQHF